Listed here are 5 T cell receptor beta chains from one sample, sequenced in a study of control samples from healthy donors and cancer patients. This table comes from immunoSEQ multiplex PCR, and its TCRdb copy is limited to in-frame clones, with some not included. Here the sample spans 90,000 to 95,000 clones, 85% being singletons. Sample: blood. The receptors were sampled from a man aged 30 to 45 in good health.

The chain uses TRBV6-5 and TRBJ2-5; tentatively, D is TRBD1 (7 bases). The CDR3 extends over 15 amino acids. Germline V CDR1 and CDR2: MNHEY, SVGAGI. The ends were cut back, 5 bases at V and 4 bases at J, with 17 bases in the middle. The CDR3 coding sequence is TGTGCCAGCAGTATCGATCAGGGGGGAGGAGAGACCCAGTACTTC. It is translated as CASSIDQGGGETQYF.

CDR3 DNA: TGTGCCAGCAGGAGGACAGTCGACTCGGGAAACACCATATATTTT. It translates to CASRRTVDSGNTIYF. The J gene is TRBJ1-3, the V gene TRBV6-5; possible D gene TRBD1, 6 bases. This CDR3 region has 15 residues. V shed 6 bases and J shed 4 bases, with 16 bases lying between them. Germline lookup yields CDR1 MNHEY and CDR2 SVGAGI.

The chain employs TRBV5-1 and TRBJ2-6, with TRBD1 as a possible D gene (7 bases). Germline assignment: CDR1 SGHRS and CDR2 YFSETQ. Trimming stripped 4 bases from V and 12 bases from J, with 17 bases between. The CDR3 spans 14 residues. The CDR3 reads CASSPQEGAVVLTF. The CDR3 DNA is TGCGCCAGCAGCCCTCAGGAGGGGGCGGTCGTCCTGACTTTC.

The chain is built from TRBV25-1 and TRBJ1-1, with D possibly being TRBD1 (6 bases). Germline V gene data show CDR1 as MGHDK and CDR2 as SYGVNS. The CDR3 totals 15 residues. The ends were cut back, 5 bases at V and 5 bases at J, with 18 bases in the middle. The CDR3 protein is CASSPFETGRTEAFF. DNA for the CDR3: TGTGCCAGCAGTCCATTCGAGACAGGTAGGACTGAAGCTTTCTTT.

J is TRBJ1-4 and V is TRBV7-9; TRBD1 aligns across 7 bases. Germline assignment: CDR1 SEHNR and CDR2 FQNEAQ (reference sequence). Trimming removed 2 bases from V and 5 bases from J; junction bases left unmatched: 2. The CDR3 extends over 14 amino acids. The CDR3 reads CASSLTTGNEKLFF. The CDR3 DNA reads TGTGCCAGCAGCTTAACGACAGGGAATGAAAAACTGTTTTTT.